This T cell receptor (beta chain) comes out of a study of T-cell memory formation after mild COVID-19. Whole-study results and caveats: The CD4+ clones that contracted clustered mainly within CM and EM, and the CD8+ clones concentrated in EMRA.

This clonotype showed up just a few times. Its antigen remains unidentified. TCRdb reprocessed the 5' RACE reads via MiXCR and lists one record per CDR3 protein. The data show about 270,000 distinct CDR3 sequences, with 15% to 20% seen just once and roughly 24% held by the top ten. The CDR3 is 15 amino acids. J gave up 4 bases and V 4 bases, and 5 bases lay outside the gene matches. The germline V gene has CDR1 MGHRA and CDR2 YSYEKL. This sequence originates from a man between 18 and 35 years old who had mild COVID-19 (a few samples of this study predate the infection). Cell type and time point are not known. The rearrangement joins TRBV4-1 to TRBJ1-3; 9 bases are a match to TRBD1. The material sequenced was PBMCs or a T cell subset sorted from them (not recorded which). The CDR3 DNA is TGCGCCAGCAGCCCAACCGGGACAGGGGGAAACACCATATATTTT. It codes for CASSPTGTGGNTIYF.